The entry below gives a single T cell receptor (beta chain) sequence along with its context. Its specificity is unknown. Once RNA had been extracted, it was reverse transcribed into cDNA to act as the sequencing template. Assay used: immunoSEQ multiplex PCR; TCRdb lists only in-frame clones, some missing. The sample has 200,000 to 250,000 clones; over 40% are singletons. These data are taken from a study of CD8+ T cells in alopecia areata. General study findings and limits: Scalp specimens additionally yield sequences from normal skin's resident alphabeta T cells.

Treatment given: oral pan-JAK inhibitor, 5-10 mg twice daily. Material: CD4+ T cells sorted from blood, obtained at roughly week 36, from a patient treated with tofacitinib. The TCR was taken from a human donor with alopecia areata.

The CDR3 DNA reads TGCGCCAGCAGCTTGATGAGAATAACTAGCGGGAGAAACGAGCAGTACTTC. The encoded protein is CASSLMRITSGRNEQYF. The chain is built from TRBV5-1 and TRBJ2-7, with 11 bases that match TRBD2. CDR3 length equals 17 residues. In germline, CDR1 is SGHRS, CDR2 YFSETQ. With 1 base clipped from V and 5 bases from J, the junction kept 11 bases outside the gene matches.